These 19 T cell receptor beta chains were sequenced from one sample in a study of CD8 T cells in Susac syndrome. RNA in amounts of about 0.45 to 1 ug was reverse transcribed with random hexamers. TCRdb analysed the immunoSEQ multiplex PCR reads with MiXCR anew, one entry per CDR3 protein. Among under 300,000 distinct CDR3 sequences listed, about 95% were seen once. Sample: CD4+ T cells from PBMCs. Every receptor here comes from a human donor with Susac syndrome.

The CDR3 DNA sequence: TGTGCCAGCAGTTTAACTGGGGGACAGGGGGGCTACACCTTC. The encoded protein is CASSLTGGQGGYTF. The chain combines TRBV12-3 or TRBV12-4 with TRBJ1-2; TRBD1 matches at 10 bases. The CDR3 loop spans 14 amino acids. Losses at the gene ends were 2 bases for V and 8 bases for J; bases not matched to a gene: 5.

This rearrangement joins TRBV5-1 to TRBJ2-4; 8 nucleotides align to TRBD2. The germline CDR1 and CDR2 sequences are SGHRS and YFSETQ. V was pared by 1 base and J by 7 bases, with 7 bases of the junction left unmatched. The CDR3 has 15 residues. The CDR3 region is CASSLTGGRGNIQYF. In DNA form, the CDR3 reads TGCGCCAGCAGCTTGACGGGGGGGCGGGGGAACATTCAGTACTTC.

This chain joins TRBV27 and TRBJ1-5, with D perhaps matching TRBD1 (6 bases). The germline CDR1 and CDR2 sequences are MNHEY and SMNVEV (reference sequence). The CDR3 is 15 amino acids. V dropped 0 bases and J dropped 4 bases, with 10 bases sitting between them. The CDR3 region has the DNA TGTGCCAGCAGTTTATCCACGACAGGTAATCAGCCCCAGCATTTT. Amino acids: CASSLSTTGNQPQHF.

The chain links TRBV20-1 to TRBJ2-1; 11 bases are a match to TRBD2. The V gene end was trimmed by 6 bases and the J gene end by 5 bases; junction bases not matched to a gene: 6. The length of the CDR3 is 14 residues. Germline CDR1 DFQATT, CDR2 SNEGSKA (reference sequence). Here the CDR3 DNA reads TGCAGTGCCCTGACTAGCGGGACCCACAATGAGCAGTTCTTC. Encoded protein: CSALTSGTHNEQFF.

The chain combines TRBV30 with TRBJ1-2; D is possibly TRBD1 (6 bases). Germline V gene sequence: CDR1 GTSNPN, CDR2 SVGIG (reference sequence). This CDR3 is 14 amino acids long. Trimming stripped 1 base from V and 3 bases from J, with 12 bases between. In nucleotides, the CDR3 is TGTGCCTGGAGTGGCAGGGGCCTGGACTATGGCTACACCTTC. Protein product: CAWSGRGLDYGYTF.

The V gene is TRBV28, the J gene TRBJ1-5; D unresolved. The germline V gene encodes CDR1 MDHEN and CDR2 SYDVKM. Between the trimmed V and J ends, which lost 4 bases and 7 bases, there was a span of 5 bases. The CDR3 contains 11 residues. CDR3 nucleotide sequence: TGTGCCAGCAGTTCAGAGCAGCCCCAGCATTTT. It codes for CASSSEQPQHF.

V is TRBV9 and J is TRBJ2-7, with TRBD2 as a possible D gene (6 bases). The CDR3 has 15 amino acids. The germline V gene has CDR1 SGDLS and CDR2 YYNGEE. V lost 0 bases and J lost 3, with 13 bases in between. The DNA for the CDR3 is TGTGCCAGCAGCGTAGGAGCTAGCGAAGACTACGAGCAGTACTTC. This translates into CASSVGASEDYEQYF. Drawing the rest from reference TRBV9 and TRBJ2-7, the complete variable domain is DSGVTQTPKHLITATGQRVTLRCSPRSGDLSVYWYQQSLDQGLQFLIQYYNGEERAKGNILERFSAQQFPDLHSELNLSSLELGDSALYFCASSVGASEDYEQYFGPGTRLTVT.

The rearrangement links TRBV20-1 to TRBJ2-7; tentative D call: TRBD1 (6 bases). CDR1 and CDR2 from the germline V gene are DFQATT and SNEGSKA (reference sequence). Deletions cut 5 bases from V and 1 base from J, with 15 bases between. The CDR3 has 14 amino acids. The CDR3: CSARPGTSSYEQYF. The DNA for the CDR3 is TGCAGTGCTCGTCCCGGGACAAGTTCCTACGAGCAGTACTTC.

The chain recombines TRBV11-2 with TRBJ2-3; D call uncertain. Germline CDR1 is SGHAT and CDR2 is FQNNGV. V was clipped by 4 bases and J by 7 bases, with 12 bases between them. The CDR3 runs 13 residues. CDR3 residues: CASSSVRANTQYF. CDR3 DNA: TGTGCCAGCAGCTCCGTCCGAGCAAATACGCAGTATTTT. The complete variable domain, with remaining parts taken from reference TRBV11-2 and TRBJ2-3, reads EAGVAQSPRYKIIEKRQSVAFWCNPISGHATLYWYQQILGQGPKLLIQFQNNGVVDDSQLPKDRFSAERLKGVDSTLKIQPAKLEDSAVYLCASSSVRANTQYFGPGTRLTVL.

This chain's CDR3 is CASSLSPGGDINEQYF. The CDR3 DNA sequence: TGCGCCAGCAGCTTGTCGCCGGGGGGCGATATAAACGAGCAGTACTTC. The chain joins TRBV5-1 to TRBJ2-7; a possible D gene is TRBD2 (7 bases). CDR3 size: 16 residues. Trimming pared 1 base from V and 5 bases from J, leaving 19 bases between. Germline V gene lookup returns CDR1 SGHRS and CDR2 YFSETQ.

This sequence joins TRBV2 and TRBJ2-7; the match to TRBD1 covers 12 bases. The CDR3 totals 13 residues. Germline V lookup: CDR1 SNHLY, CDR2 FYNNEI. Trimming took 7 bases from V and 5 from J; bases not matched to a gene: 3. CDR3 nucleotide sequence: TGTGCCAGCAAGGGGGACAGGGGGCACGAGCAGTACTTC. Residues: CASKGDRGHEQYF.

The V gene is TRBV20-1, the J gene TRBJ2-7, with D possibly matching TRBD1 (6 bases). The V end lost 0 bases, the J end lost 2 bases, and 11 bases lay between the germline ends. In germline, CDR1 is DFQATT, CDR2 SNEGSKA (reference sequence). CDR3 length: 14 residues. In DNA, the CDR3 is TGCAGTGCTAGAGATCCGACAGGCGCCTACGAGCAGTACTTC. It is translated as CSARDPTGAYEQYF.

This chain uses TRBV4-1 with TRBJ2-1; 10 nucleotides align to TRBD2. After removal of 4 bases from V and 4 bases from J, the junction contained 16 bases not matched to a gene. The CDR3 has 19 residues. Germline V CDR1 and CDR2: MGHRA, YSYEKL. CDR3 residues: CASSPRVSGRTKVYNEQFF. The CDR3 DNA reads TGCGCCAGCAGCCCCCGGGTTAGCGGGAGGACGAAGGTTTACAATGAGCAGTTCTTC.

The chain joins TRBV3-1 to TRBJ1-2; no clear D. Germline assignment: CDR1 LGHDT and CDR2 YNNKEL (reference sequence). This CDR3 is 14 amino acids long. With 1 base removed from V and 7 bases from J, the gap between germline ends came to 13 bases. This CDR3 reads CASSQGGRWGGYTF. CDR3 in DNA: TGTGCCAGCAGCCAAGGAGGCAGGTGGGGTGGCTACACCTTC.

This chain connects TRBV20-1 to TRBJ2-3; 8 nucleotides align to TRBD2. V lost 0 bases and J lost 4; bases outside the gene matches: 3. CDR1 and CDR2 (germline): DFQATT, SNEGSKA (reference sequence). CDR3 length: 14 residues. CDR3 region: CSARDSGSPDTQYF. The CDR3 DNA reads as TGCAGTGCTAGAGACAGCGGGAGCCCAGATACGCAGTATTTT.

This clonotype showed up just a few times. The chain combines TRBV5-4 with TRBJ1-5, with 9 bases fitting TRBD1. The CDR3 runs 13 residues. V shed 4 bases, J shed 7 bases, and the junction held 3 bases outside the gene matches. Per the germline V gene, CDR1 is SGHNT and CDR2 is YYREEE (reference sequence). CDR3 DNA sequence: TGTGCCAGCAGCGCCGGACAGGGGCAGCCCCAGCATTTT. Residues: CASSAGQGQPQHF.

This clonotype was counted a single time. The chain has TRBV5-4 and TRBJ2-2, with D maybe TRBD1 (6 bases). In germline, CDR1 is SGHNT, CDR2 YYREEE (reference sequence). Trimming cost V 0 bases and J 7 bases, with 10 bases left between them. CDR3 length: 14 amino acids. The CDR3, as DNA: TGTGCCAGCAGCTTGGTTCAGGGGCGCGGGGAGCTGTTTTTT. Amino acid sequence: CASSLVQGRGELFF.

The rearrangement joins TRBV3-1 to TRBJ2-7, with D possibly being TRBD1 or TRBD2 (5 bases each). V shed 4 bases and J shed 3 bases, with 16 bases lying between them. The CDR3 is 15 residues long. Germline values: CDR1 LGHDT, CDR2 YNNKEL (reference sequence). CDR3 residues: CASSPRGYGDYEQYF. The CDR3 nucleotides read TGTGCCAGCAGCCCTAGGGGCTACGGGGACTACGAGCAGTACTTC.

This chain connects TRBV20-1 to TRBJ2-5; D is perhaps TRBD1 (5 bases). The CDR3 contains 14 residues. Trimming cost V 2 bases and J 5 bases, with 15 bases left between them. Germline CDR1 DFQATT, CDR2 SNEGSKA (reference sequence). The CDR3 loop is CSARSLRVGETQYF. DNA of the CDR3: TGCAGTGCTAGATCACTCAGGGTCGGGGAGACCCAGTACTTC.